Presented here are 11 T cell receptor beta chains from one specimen sequenced in a study of Graves' ophthalmopathy and Graves' hyperthyroidism. RNA transcripts were the source from which TCR beta CDR3 regions were amplified. The authors performed first-round RT-PCR with HTBI primers and then a second-round multiplex PCR. A single record per CDR3 protein comes from TCRdb applying MiXCR to the multiplex PCR reads. The table lists roughly 350,000 distinct CDR3 sequences, about 18% of them singletons. The sequencing input was peripheral blood. These TCRs come from an adult woman with stable Graves' hyperthyroidism.

This clonotype appeared many times. V gene TRBV20-1 combines with J gene TRBJ2-7; weak D call: TRBD1 (6 bases). The CDR3 totals 13 residues. Trimming left V 6 bases short and J 3 bases short, with 15 bases between. CDR1 DFQATT and CDR2 SNEGSKA come from the germline V gene (reference sequence). The CDR3 sequence: CSATRGNRYEQYF. The CDR3 coding sequence is TGCAGTGCGACGAGGGGGAATCGCTACGAGCAGTACTTC.

This clonotype was recorded at least ten times. The genes are TRBV10-3 and TRBJ2-7; TRBD1 is a possible D gene (6 bases). Germline lookup yields CDR1 ENHRY and CDR2 SYGVKD. The V end lost 7 bases, the J end lost 1 base, and 11 bases lay between the germline ends. This CDR3 spans 13 amino acids. CDR3 sequence reads: CAITLGQSYEQYF. The DNA of the CDR3 is TGTGCCATCACTTTAGGACAGTCCTACGAGCAGTACTTC.

This clonotype occurred a few times. The gene calls are TRBV2 and TRBJ1-5, with D unclear. There are 13 residues in the CDR3. CDR1 and CDR2 (germline): SNHLY, FYNNEI. V dropped 7 bases and J dropped 4 bases, with 11 bases sitting between them. DNA for the CDR3: TGTGCCAGCAATTTTATACGGAATCAGCCCCAGCATTTT. Translated, it gives CASNFIRNQPQHF.

The chain is built from TRBV12-3 or TRBV12-4 and TRBJ1-5; D is possibly TRBD1 (6 bases). There are 20 residues in the CDR3. V was clipped by 0 bases and J by 0 bases, with 21 bases between them. CDR3 region: CASSLAVGGPGLHSNQPQHF. CDR3 DNA: TGTGCCAGCAGTTTAGCGGTGGGGGGGCCTGGGTTGCATAGCAATCAGCCCCAGCATTTT.

This clonotype occurred many times. The J gene is TRBJ1-2, the V gene TRBV12-3 or TRBV12-4; 7 bases are a match to TRBD1. The CDR3 covers 14 residues. The trim removed 6 bases at V and 6 bases at J, leaving 10 bases unmatched. The CDR3 here is CASRTTGSLDGYTF. The CDR3 DNA is TGTGCCAGCAGAACGACAGGGAGTTTGGATGGCTACACCTTC.

The chain employs TRBV6-2 or TRBV6-3 and TRBJ1-2; D gene ambiguous. Looked up from germline, CDR1 is MNHEY and CDR2 is SVGEGT. The length of the CDR3 is 13 residues. V was clipped by 5 bases and J by 4 bases, with 11 bases between them. The CDR3 reads CASSVGPIYGYTF. CDR3 DNA: TGTGCCAGCAGTGTTGGACCCATCTATGGCTACACCTTC.

The genes are TRBV20-1 and TRBJ1-6; weak D call: TRBD1 (5 bases). This CDR3 comprises 17 residues. V was pared by 0 bases and J by 0 bases, with 12 bases between. Germline V gene data show CDR1 as DFQATT and CDR2 as SNEGSKA (reference sequence). For the CDR3, the DNA is TGCAGTGCTAGAGATGGGGCGGCGAGCTCCTATAATTCACCCCTCCACTTT. Translated: CSARDGAASSYNSPLHF.

This clonotype was detected ten times or more. The V gene is TRBV7-8, the J gene TRBJ2-7, with 7 bases lining up with TRBD2. The CDR3 has 13 amino acids. Germline loops: CDR1 SGHVS, CDR2 FQNEAQ. The V segment lost 3 bases and the J segment 6 bases; nucleotides outside the gene matches: 5. CDR3 protein: CASSFYSGFEQYF. The CDR3 DNA reads as TGTGCCAGCAGCTTCTATAGCGGGTTCGAGCAGTACTTC.

This clonotype has ten or more counts. V and J are TRBV6-2 or TRBV6-3 and TRBJ1-1; D may be TRBD1 (5 bases). Looked up from germline, CDR1 is MNHEY and CDR2 is SVGEGT. Deletions cut 6 bases from V and 2 bases from J, with 16 bases between. The CDR3 covers 15 residues. The CDR3: CASSPPGRENTEAFF. The CDR3 DNA reads as TGTGCCAGCAGCCCCCCGGGCAGGGAAAACACTGAAGCTTTCTTT.

In this sample, this clonotype turned up many times. V and J are TRBV12-3 or TRBV12-4 and TRBJ1-5; D is ambiguous. Trimming took 4 bases from V and 7 from J, leaving 14 bases between them. This CDR3 comprises 14 residues. The CDR3: CASSYPGFGQPQHF. The CDR3 DNA follows: TGTGCCAGCAGTTACCCAGGTTTTGGGCAGCCCCAGCATTTT.

The sample holds many counts of this clonotype. The V call is TRBV6-2 or TRBV6-3, the J call TRBJ1-3, with a tentative D call TRBD1 (6 bases). The CDR3 is 19 amino acids. The ends were cut back, 2 bases at V and 2 bases at J, with 22 bases in the middle. Germline loops: CDR1 MNHEY, CDR2 SVGEGT. The CDR3 spells CASSYPTRGSRGAGNTIYF. In nucleotides, the CDR3 is TGTGCCAGCAGTTACCCCACCAGGGGATCGCGGGGAGCTGGAAACACCATATATTTT.